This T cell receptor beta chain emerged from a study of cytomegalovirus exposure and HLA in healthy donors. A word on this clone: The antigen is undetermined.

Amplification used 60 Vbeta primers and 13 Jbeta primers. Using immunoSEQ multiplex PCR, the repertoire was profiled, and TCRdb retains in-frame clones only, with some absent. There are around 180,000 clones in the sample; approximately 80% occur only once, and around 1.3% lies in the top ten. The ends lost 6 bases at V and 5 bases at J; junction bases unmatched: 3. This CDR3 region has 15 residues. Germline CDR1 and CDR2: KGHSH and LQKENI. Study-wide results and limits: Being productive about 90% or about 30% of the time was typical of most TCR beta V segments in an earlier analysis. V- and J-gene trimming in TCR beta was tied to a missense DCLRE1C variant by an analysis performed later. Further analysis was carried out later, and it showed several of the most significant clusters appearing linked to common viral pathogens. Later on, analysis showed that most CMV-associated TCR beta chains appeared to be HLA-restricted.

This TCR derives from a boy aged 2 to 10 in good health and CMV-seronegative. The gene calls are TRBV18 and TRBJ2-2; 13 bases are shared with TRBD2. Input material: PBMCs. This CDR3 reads CASSRTSGSTGELFF. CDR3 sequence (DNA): TGTGCCAGCTCCCGGACTAGCGGGAGTACCGGGGAGCTGTTTTTT.